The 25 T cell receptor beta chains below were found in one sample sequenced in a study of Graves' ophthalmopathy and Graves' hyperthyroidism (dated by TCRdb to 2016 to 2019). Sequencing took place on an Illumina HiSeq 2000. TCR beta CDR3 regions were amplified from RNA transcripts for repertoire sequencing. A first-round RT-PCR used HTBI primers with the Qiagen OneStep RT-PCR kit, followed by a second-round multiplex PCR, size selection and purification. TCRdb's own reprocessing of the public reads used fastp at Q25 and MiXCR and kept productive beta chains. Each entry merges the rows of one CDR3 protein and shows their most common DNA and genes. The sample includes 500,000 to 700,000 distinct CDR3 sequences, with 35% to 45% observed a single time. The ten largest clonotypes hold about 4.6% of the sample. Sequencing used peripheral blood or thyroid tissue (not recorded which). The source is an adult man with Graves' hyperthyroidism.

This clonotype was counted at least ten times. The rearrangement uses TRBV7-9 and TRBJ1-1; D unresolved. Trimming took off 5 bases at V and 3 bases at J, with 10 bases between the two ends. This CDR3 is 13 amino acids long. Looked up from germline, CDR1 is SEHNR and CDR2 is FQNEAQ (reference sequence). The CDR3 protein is CASSGLGDTEAFF. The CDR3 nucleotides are TGTGCCAGCAGCGGCCTTGGGGACACTGAAGCTTTCTTT. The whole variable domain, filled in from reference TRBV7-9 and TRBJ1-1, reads DTGVSQNPRHKITKRGQNVTFRCDPISEHNRLYWYRQTLGQGPEFLTYFQNEAQLEKSRLLSDRFSAERPKGSFSTLEIQRTEQGDSAMYLCASSGLGDTEAFFGQGTRLTVV.

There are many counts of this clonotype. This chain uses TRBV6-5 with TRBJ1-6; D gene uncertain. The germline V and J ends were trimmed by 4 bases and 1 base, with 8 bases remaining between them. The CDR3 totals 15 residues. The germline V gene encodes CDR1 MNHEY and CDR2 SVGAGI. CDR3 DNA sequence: TGTGCCAGCAGTTCAAGGCTTTCCTATAATTCACCCCTCCACTTT. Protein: CASSSRLSYNSPLHF.

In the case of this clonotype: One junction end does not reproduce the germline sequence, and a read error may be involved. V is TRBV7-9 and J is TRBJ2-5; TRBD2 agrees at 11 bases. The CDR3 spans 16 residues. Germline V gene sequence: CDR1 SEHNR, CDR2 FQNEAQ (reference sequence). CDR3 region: CASSHTSGGGGEIQYF. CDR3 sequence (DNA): TGTGCCAGCAGCCATACTAGCGGGGGAGGGGGAGAGATCCAGTACTTC.

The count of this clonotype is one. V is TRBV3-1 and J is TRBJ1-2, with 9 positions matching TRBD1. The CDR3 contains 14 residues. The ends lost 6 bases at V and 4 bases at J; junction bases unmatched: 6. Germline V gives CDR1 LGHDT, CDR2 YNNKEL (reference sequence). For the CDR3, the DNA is TGTGCCAGCAGACGGGGACAGGGCACCTATGGCTACACCTTC. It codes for CASRRGQGTYGYTF.

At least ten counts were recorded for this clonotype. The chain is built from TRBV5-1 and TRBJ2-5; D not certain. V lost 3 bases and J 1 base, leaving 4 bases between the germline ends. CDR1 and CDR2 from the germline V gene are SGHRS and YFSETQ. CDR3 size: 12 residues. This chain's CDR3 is CASSSGQETQYF. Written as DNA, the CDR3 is TGCGCCAGCAGCTCAGGCCAAGAGACCCAGTACTTC. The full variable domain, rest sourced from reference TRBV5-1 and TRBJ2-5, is KAGVTQTPRYLIKTRGQQVTLSCSPISGHRSVSWYQQTPGQGLQFLFEYFSETQRNKGNFPGRFSGRQFSNSRSEMNVSTLELGDSALYLCASSSGQETQYFGPGTRLLVL.

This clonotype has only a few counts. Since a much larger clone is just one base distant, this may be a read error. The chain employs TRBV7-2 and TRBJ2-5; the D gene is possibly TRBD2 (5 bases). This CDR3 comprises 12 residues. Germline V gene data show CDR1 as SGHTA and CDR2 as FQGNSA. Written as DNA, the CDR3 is TGTGCCAGCAGCCCTAGCCAAGAGGCCCAGTACTTC. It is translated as CASSPSQEAQYF.

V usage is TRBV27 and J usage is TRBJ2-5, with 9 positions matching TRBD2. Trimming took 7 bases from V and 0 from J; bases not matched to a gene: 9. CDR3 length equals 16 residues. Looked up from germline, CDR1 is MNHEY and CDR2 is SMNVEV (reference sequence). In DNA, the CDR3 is TGTGCCAGCAAACCCGGACTAGCGCTAGACCAAGAGACCCAGTACTTC. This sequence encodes CASKPGLALDQETQYF.

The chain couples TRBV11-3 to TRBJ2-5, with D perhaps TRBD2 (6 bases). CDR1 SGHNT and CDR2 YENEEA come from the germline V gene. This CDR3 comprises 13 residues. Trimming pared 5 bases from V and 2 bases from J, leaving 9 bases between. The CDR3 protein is CASSPTRQETQYF. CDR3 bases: TGTGCCAGCAGCCCGACTAGACAAGAGACCCAGTACTTC. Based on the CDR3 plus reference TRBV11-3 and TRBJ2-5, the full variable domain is EAGVVQSPRYKIIEKKQPVAFWCNPISGHNTLYWYLQNLGQGPELLIRYENEEAVDDSQLPKDRFSAERLKGVDSTLKIQPAELGDSAVYLCASSPTRQETQYFGPGTRLLVL.

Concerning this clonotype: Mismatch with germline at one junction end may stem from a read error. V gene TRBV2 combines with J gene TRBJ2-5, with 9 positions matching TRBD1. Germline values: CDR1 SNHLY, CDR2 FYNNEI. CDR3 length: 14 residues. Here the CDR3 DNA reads TGTGCCAGCAGTCGACAGGGGGAACAAGGGACCCAGTACTTC. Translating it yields CASSRQGEQGTQYF. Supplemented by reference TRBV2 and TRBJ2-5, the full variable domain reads EPEVTQTPSHQVTQMGQEVILRCVPISNHLYFYWYRQILGQKVEFLVSFYNNEISEKSEIFDDQFSVERPDGSNFTLKIRSTKLEDSAMYFCASSRQGEQGTQYFGPGTRLLVL.

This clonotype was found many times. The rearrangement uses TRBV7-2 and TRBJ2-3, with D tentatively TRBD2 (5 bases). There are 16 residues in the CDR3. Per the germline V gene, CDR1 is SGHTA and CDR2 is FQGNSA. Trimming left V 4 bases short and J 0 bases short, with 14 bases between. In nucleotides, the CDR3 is TGTGCCAGCAGCTGGAGTGTAGCGTTAAGCACAGATACGCAGTATTTT. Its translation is CASSWSVALSTDTQYF.

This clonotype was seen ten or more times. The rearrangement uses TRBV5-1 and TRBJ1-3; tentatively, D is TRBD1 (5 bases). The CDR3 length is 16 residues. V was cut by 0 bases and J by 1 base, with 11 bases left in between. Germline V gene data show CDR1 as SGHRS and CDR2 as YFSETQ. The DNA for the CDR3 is TGCGCCAGCAGCTTGGTTGGGGGTGCGTCTGGAAACACCATATATTTT. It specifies CASSLVGGASGNTIYF.

CDR3 sequence: CAINPREGTEANEKLFF. CDR3 sequence (DNA): TGTGCCATCAACCCCAGGGAAGGCACTGAAGCTAATGAAAAACTGTTTTTT. This rearrangement joins TRBV10-3 to TRBJ1-4, with D perhaps TRBD1 (5 bases). The CDR3 contains 17 residues. The germline CDR1 and CDR2 sequences are ENHRY and SYGVKD. Trimming took off 7 bases at V and 3 bases at J, with 21 bases between the two ends.

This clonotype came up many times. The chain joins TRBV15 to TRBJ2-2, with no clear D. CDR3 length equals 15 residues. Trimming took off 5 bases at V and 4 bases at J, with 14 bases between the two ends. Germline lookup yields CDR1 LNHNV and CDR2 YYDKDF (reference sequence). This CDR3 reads CATSQDRVVTGELFF. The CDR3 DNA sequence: TGTGCCACCAGCCAGGACCGGGTGGTCACCGGGGAGCTGTTTTTT.

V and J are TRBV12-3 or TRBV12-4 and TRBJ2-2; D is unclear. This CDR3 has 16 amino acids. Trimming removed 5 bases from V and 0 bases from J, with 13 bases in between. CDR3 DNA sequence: TGTGCCAGCAGTCTCTCAGCCACCCCGAACACCGGGGAGCTGTTTTTT. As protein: CASSLSATPNTGELFF.

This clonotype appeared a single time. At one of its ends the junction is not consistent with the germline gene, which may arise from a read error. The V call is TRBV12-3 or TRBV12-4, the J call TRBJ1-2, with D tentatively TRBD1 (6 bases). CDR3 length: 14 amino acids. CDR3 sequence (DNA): TGTGCCAGCAGTTTAGCAGGGGGTGGCTATGGCTGCACCTTC. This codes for CASSLAGGGYGCTF.

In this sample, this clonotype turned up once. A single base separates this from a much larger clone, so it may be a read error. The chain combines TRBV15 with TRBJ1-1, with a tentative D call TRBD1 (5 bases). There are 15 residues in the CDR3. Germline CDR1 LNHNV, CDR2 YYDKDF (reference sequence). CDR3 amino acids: CATSRDPSFGTEASF. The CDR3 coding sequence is TGTGCCACCAGCAGAGACCCAAGCTTCGGGACTGAAGCTTCCTTT.

The CDR3 is CASSFMKTGRNEKLFF. CDR3 DNA: TGTGCCAGCAGCTTTATGAAAACTGGGCGAAATGAAAAACTGTTTTTT. V usage is TRBV7-2 and J usage is TRBJ1-4; no reliable D call. V was shortened by 3 bases and J by 5 bases, with 16 bases between the two germline ends. The CDR3 totals 16 residues. Germline V gene sequence: CDR1 SGHTA, CDR2 FQGNSA. The whole variable domain, filled in from reference TRBV7-2 and TRBJ1-4, reads GAGVSQSPSNKVTEKGKDVELRCDPISGHTALYWYRQSLGQGLEFLIYFQGNSAPDKSGLPSDRFSAERTGGSVSTLTIQRTQQEDSAVYLCASSFMKTGRNEKLFFGSGTQLSVL.

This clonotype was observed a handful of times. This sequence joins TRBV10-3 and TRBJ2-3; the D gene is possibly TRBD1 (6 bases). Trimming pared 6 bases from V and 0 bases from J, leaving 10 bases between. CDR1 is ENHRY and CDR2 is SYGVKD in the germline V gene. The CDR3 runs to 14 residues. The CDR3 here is CAIRDRASTDTQYF. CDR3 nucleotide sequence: TGTGCCATCAGGGACAGAGCTAGCACAGATACGCAGTATTTT.

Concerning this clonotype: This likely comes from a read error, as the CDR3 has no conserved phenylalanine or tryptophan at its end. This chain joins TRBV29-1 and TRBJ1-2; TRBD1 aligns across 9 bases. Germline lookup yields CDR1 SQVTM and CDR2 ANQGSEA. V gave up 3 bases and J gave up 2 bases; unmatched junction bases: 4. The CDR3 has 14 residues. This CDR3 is CSVDGGTGNYGYTL. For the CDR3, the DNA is TGCAGCGTTGACGGAGGGACAGGGAACTATGGCTACACCCTC.

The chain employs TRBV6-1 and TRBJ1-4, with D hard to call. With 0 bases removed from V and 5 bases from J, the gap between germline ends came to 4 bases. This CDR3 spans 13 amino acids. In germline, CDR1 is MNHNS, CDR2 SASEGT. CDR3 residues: CASSEARNEKLFF. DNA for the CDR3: TGTGCCAGCAGTGAAGCAAGAAATGAAAAACTGTTTTTT.

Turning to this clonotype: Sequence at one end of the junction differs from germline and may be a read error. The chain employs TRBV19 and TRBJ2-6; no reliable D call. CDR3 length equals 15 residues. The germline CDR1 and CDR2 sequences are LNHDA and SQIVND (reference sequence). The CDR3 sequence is CVSSIEVSRANVLTF. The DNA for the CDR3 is TGTGTCAGTAGTATAGAGGTCTCTAGGGCCAACGTCCTGACTTTC.

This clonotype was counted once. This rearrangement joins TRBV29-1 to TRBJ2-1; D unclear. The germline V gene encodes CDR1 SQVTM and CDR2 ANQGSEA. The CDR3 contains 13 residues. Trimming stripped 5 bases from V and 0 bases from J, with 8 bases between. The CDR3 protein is CSVSRGSYNEQFF. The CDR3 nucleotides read TGCAGCGTTTCGAGAGGCTCCTACAATGAGCAGTTCTTC.

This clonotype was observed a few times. CDR3: CASSPPTQKWGGFPYEQYF. CDR3 nucleotides: TGTGCCAGCAGTCCACCGACGCAAAAGTGGGGGGGCTTCCCCTACGAGCAGTACTTC. The chain is built from TRBV12-3 or TRBV12-4 and TRBJ2-7, with a possible D match to TRBD2 (7 bases). Trimming took 5 bases from V and 2 from J, leaving 28 bases between them. The CDR3 is made up of 19 amino acids.

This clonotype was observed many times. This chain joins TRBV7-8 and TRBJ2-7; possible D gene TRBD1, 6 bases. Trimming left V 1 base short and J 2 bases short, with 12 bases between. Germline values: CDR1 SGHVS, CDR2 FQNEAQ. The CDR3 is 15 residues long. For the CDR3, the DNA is TGTGCCAGCAGCTTAGAGGGGACAACAACCTACGAGCAGTACTTC. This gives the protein CASSLEGTTTYEQYF.

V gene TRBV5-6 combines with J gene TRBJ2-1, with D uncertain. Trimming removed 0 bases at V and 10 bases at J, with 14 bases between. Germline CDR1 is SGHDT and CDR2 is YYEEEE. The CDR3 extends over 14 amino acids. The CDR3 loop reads CASSLVQQTQEQFF. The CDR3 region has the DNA TGTGCCAGCAGCTTGGTTCAGCAGACCCAGGAGCAGTTCTTC.